This T cell receptor beta chain is from a study of radiation and T cells in renal cell carcinoma. Study observations and caveats: Baseline intratumoral clonotype presence is unknown without pretreatment biopsies. Top tumor clonotypes rose in blood 2 weeks post-radiation, then contracted.

A word on this clone: Its antigen is currently unknown.

The germline V gene encodes CDR1 SGHTA and CDR2 FQGNSA. The V gene lost 0 bases and the J gene lost 2 bases, with 10 bases spanning the gap. This CDR3 has 15 amino acids. The time point is: blood 2 weeks post-SBRT. Treatment defined: 15 Gy SBRT to primary tumor, nephrectomy 4 weeks later. After SBRT, blood was collected at 2 and 4 weeks, plus baseline. This renal cell carcinoma was of the clear cell type. Produced via immunoSEQ multiplex PCR; TCRdb's table is partial and in-frame only. The sample has about 130,000 clones, roughly four fifths seen once. The sequencing used blood, collected from a patient whose treatment included radiotherapy and nephrectomy. This sequence originates from a man aged 50 or older with renal cell carcinoma. The V and J genes are TRBV7-2 and TRBJ1-2; weak D call: TRBD1 (6 bases). The CDR3 nucleotides read TGTGCCAGCAGCTTAGCGCGGGGGGCCAACTATGGCTACACCTTC. Its translation: CASSLARGANYGYTF.